A single sample gave rise to the 23 T cell receptor beta chains below, sequenced in a study of control samples from healthy donors and cancer patients. The table came from immunoSEQ multiplex PCR; TCRdb's copy has only in-frame clones and leaves some out. The repertoire includes 140,000 or so clones, under 90% of them detected once, and 4.9% sits in the top ten. Sequencing used blood. The receptor set was obtained from a man aged 25-40 years in good health.

The genes are TRBV4-1 and TRBJ2-7, with 10 positions matching TRBD1. Unmatched junction bases numbered 3, after V lost 1 base and J lost 3 bases. This CDR3 comprises 15 residues. Germline CDR1 and CDR2: MGHRA and YSYEKL. CDR3 amino acids: CASSQVGQGDYEQYF. The CDR3 DNA sequence: TGCGCCAGCAGCCAAGTCGGACAGGGGGACTACGAGCAGTACTTC.

The chain links TRBV11-2 to TRBJ2-1; 11 nucleotides agree with TRBD1. V trimming: 4 bases; J trimming: 15 bases; junction bases outside the gene matches: 11. CDR3 length: 14 residues. Germline-derived CDR1 and CDR2 are SGHAT and FQNNGV. The CDR3 here is CASSSRAGQGVRFF. In DNA, the CDR3 is TGTGCCAGCAGCTCCCGGGCGGGACAGGGGGTTCGGTTCTTC.

This clone was detected only a few times. The same CDR3 is also encoded by other DNA sequences in this sample. This chain links TRBV5-4 with TRBJ2-5; D uncertain. The CDR3 has 15 amino acids. CDR1 is SGHNT, CDR2 YYREEE, per germline (reference sequence). Trimming shortened V by 0 bases and J by 2 bases, and 11 bases separated the two germline ends. The CDR3 bases are TGTGCCAGCAGCTTGGCCGGAAGGGTACAAGAGACCCAGTACTTC. The encoded protein is CASSLAGRVQETQYF.

The chain couples TRBV27 to TRBJ2-7, with TRBD2 matching 7 bases. Germline CDR1 and CDR2: MNHEY and SMNVEV (reference sequence). The ends lost 8 bases at V and 3 bases at J; junction bases unmatched: 7. The CDR3 has 13 residues. The CDR3 coding sequence is TGTGCCAGCGGACTCGGGGAGGGCTACGAGCAGTACTTC. Protein product: CASGLGEGYEQYF.

The CDR3 nucleotides are TGTGCCAGCAGCCAAGACCCGGACCCCGGGGTTGCGGGAGAGACCCAGTACTTC. It translates to CASSQDPDPGVAGETQYF. V usage is TRBV3-1 (or the pseudogene TRBV3-2) and J usage is TRBJ2-5; D may be TRBD2 (5 bases). This CDR3 is built from 18 residues. V lost 0 bases and J lost 4, with 21 bases in between. Germline V gene lookup returns CDR1 LGHDT and CDR2 YNNKEL (reference sequence).

The V call is TRBV6-5, the J call TRBJ2-7, with 8 nucleotides matching TRBD2. The germline CDR1 and CDR2 sequences are MNHEY and SVGAGI. The CDR3 consists of 14 residues. The V gene end was trimmed by 2 bases and the J gene end by 3 bases; junction bases not matched to a gene: 3. The CDR3 protein is CASSYAGGRYEQYF. The DNA for the CDR3 is TGTGCCAGCAGTTACGCGGGGGGCCGCTACGAGCAGTACTTC.

The count of this clone is one. CDR3: CAWSTRGDGNTIYF. Written as DNA, the CDR3 is TGTGCCTGGAGTACCCGGGGGGATGGAAACACCATATATTTT. The chain joins TRBV30 to TRBJ1-3; weak D call: TRBD1 (5 bases). The CDR3 loop spans 14 amino acids. Germline V gene lookup returns CDR1 GTSNPN and CDR2 SVGIG (reference sequence). With 2 bases removed from V and 3 bases from J, the gap between germline ends came to 11 bases.

This sequence joins TRBV7-2 and TRBJ1-1, with unresolved D. CDR1 and CDR2 from the germline V gene are SGHTA and FQGNSA. The ends were cut back, 3 bases at V and 6 bases at J, with 14 bases in the middle. The CDR3 consists of 14 residues. CDR3 residues: CASSLRWPNAEAFF. The CDR3 nucleotides are TGTGCCAGCAGCTTGCGCTGGCCTAATGCTGAAGCTTTCTTT.

The CDR3 is CASSPRGNNSPLHF. The CDR3 bases are TGTGCCAGCAGCCCCAGGGGAAATAATTCACCCCTCCACTTT. This chain links TRBV27 with TRBJ1-6, with a tentative D call TRBD1 (6 bases). In germline, CDR1 is MNHEY, CDR2 SMNVEV (reference sequence). The CDR3 runs 14 residues. V was pared by 6 bases and J by 5 bases, with 11 bases between.

The chain recombines TRBV7-3 with TRBJ2-1; D perhaps matches TRBD1 (6 bases). The CDR3 consists of 14 residues. The germline V gene has CDR1 SGHTA and CDR2 FQGTGA. Trimming pared 2 bases from V and 7 bases from J, leaving 12 bases between. The CDR3 nucleotides are TGTGCCAGCAGCTTAGGGACATTAGGTAATGAGCAGTTCTTC. Its protein product is CASSLGTLGNEQFF.

This chain links TRBV18 with TRBJ2-5; possibly TRBD2 for D (5 bases). V dropped 1 base and J dropped 4 bases, with 7 bases sitting between them. The germline gives CDR1 KGHSH, CDR2 LQKENI. This CDR3 is built from 13 residues. The CDR3 sequence is CASSPLAGETQYF. In DNA, the CDR3 is TGTGCCAGCTCACCACTCGCGGGAGAGACCCAGTACTTC.

The V gene is TRBV5-4, the J gene TRBJ2-3; TRBD1 aligns across 7 bases. The J segment lost 1 base and the V segment lost 4 bases, leaving 9 bases of the junction unmatched. Germline-derived CDR1 and CDR2 are SGHNT and YYREEE (reference sequence). The length of the CDR3 is 16 residues. The CDR3 DNA follows: TGTGCCAGCAGCACGACAGGGCGGGCGGGCACAGATACGCAGTATTTT. Encoded protein: CASSTTGRAGTDTQYF.

This clone came up once. This sequence joins TRBV27 and TRBJ1-4; D perhaps matches TRBD1 (6 bases). Germline assignment: CDR1 MNHEY and CDR2 SMNVEV (reference sequence). V lost 5 bases and J 3 bases, leaving 13 bases between the germline ends. CDR3 size: 15 residues. As DNA, the CDR3 is TGTGCCAGCAGTGAGCCAGGGGAAGCTAATGAAAAACTGTTTTTT. Translating gives CASSEPGEANEKLFF.

The rearrangement uses TRBV16 and TRBJ1-5, with D perhaps matching TRBD1 (6 bases). This CDR3 region has 17 residues. V lost 2 bases, J lost 2 bases, and 16 bases lay in between. CDR1 KGHSY and CDR2 FQNENV come from the germline V gene. This chain's CDR3 is CASSQDRSVRGNQPQHF. The CDR3 DNA is TGTGCCAGCAGCCAAGACAGGTCGGTCAGGGGCAATCAGCCCCAGCATTTT.

This chain connects TRBV3-1 (or the pseudogene TRBV3-2) to TRBJ1-4, with D unclear. This CDR3 region has 18 residues. V lost 2 bases and J 0 bases, leaving 16 bases between the germline ends. Germline CDR1 LGHDT, CDR2 YNNKEL (reference sequence). The CDR3 region has the DNA TGTGCCAGCAGCCAACGGGCCGCTTCGCGTGCAACTAATGAAAAACTGTTTTTT. Translation gives CASSQRAASRATNEKLFF.

This rearrangement joins TRBV9 to TRBJ2-3; a weak D match, TRBD1 (6 bases). Germline CDR1 SGDLS, CDR2 YYNGEE. CDR3 length: 16 amino acids. V was clipped by 3 bases and J by 2 bases, with 16 bases between them. The CDR3 here is CASSGTSGAPTDTQYF. In DNA form, the CDR3 reads TGTGCCAGCAGCGGGACCTCAGGGGCCCCCACAGATACGCAGTATTTT. Supplemented by reference TRBV9 and TRBJ2-3, the full variable domain reads DSGVTQTPKHLITATGQRVTLRCSPRSGDLSVYWYQQSLDQGLQFLIQYYNGEERAKGNILERFSAQQFPDLHSELNLSSLELGDSALYFCASSGTSGAPTDTQYFGPGTRLTVL.

This chain joins TRBV21-1 and TRBJ1-5. TRBV21-1 is annotated as a pseudogene. This CDR3 is built from 11 residues. The CDR3 here is CASSKLPSQHF. CDR3 nucleotide sequence: TGTGCCAGCAGCAAGCTCCCGTCTCAGCATTTT.

The genes are TRBV6-1 and TRBJ2-4; 7 positions match TRBD2. The J segment lost 9 bases and the V segment lost 3 bases, leaving 11 bases of the junction unmatched. This CDR3 contains 15 residues. Germline V lookup: CDR1 MNHNS, CDR2 SASEGT. The CDR3 sequence is CASSEVWRGSAIQYF. CDR3 coding DNA: TGTGCCAGCAGTGAGGTTTGGCGGGGGAGCGCCATTCAGTACTTC.

V gene TRBV6-2 or TRBV6-3 combines with J gene TRBJ2-1, with 10 bases that match TRBD2. Germline lookup yields CDR1 MNHEY and CDR2 SVGEGT. The V segment lost 0 bases and the J segment 4 bases; nucleotides outside the gene matches: 6. This CDR3 has 17 amino acids. CDR3 amino acids: CASSYSTSGPGYNEQFF. For the CDR3, the DNA is TGTGCCAGCAGTTACTCGACTAGCGGGCCAGGATACAATGAGCAGTTCTTC.

For this clone: One end of the junction is discordant with germline, which a read error may explain. The V call is TRBV6-5, the J call TRBJ2-5; 9 bases align to TRBD1. The J call may be faulty, since TRBJ2-7 better matches the DNA end. CDR1 is MNHEY and CDR2 is SVGAGI in the germline V gene. The CDR3 is made up of 15 amino acids. CDR3 DNA sequence: TGTGCCGGCAGACGGGGGGACAGGGTCGTAAGCGAGCAGTACTTC. Protein sequence: CAGRRGDRVVSEQYF.

This clone was counted once. The chain carries TRBV19 and TRBJ2-5; D is possibly TRBD1 (5 bases). The V and J ends lost 5 bases and 5 bases respectively, with 15 bases between them. Germline CDR1 and CDR2: LNHDA and SQIVND (reference sequence). There are 14 residues in the CDR3. In DNA, the CDR3 is TGTGCCAGTAGTGGCAGGGATTTTCTGGAGACCCAGTACTTC. It specifies CASSGRDFLETQYF.

The genes are TRBV4-3 and TRBJ1-6; 9 bases match TRBD1. Germline V gene sequence: CDR1 LGHNA, CDR2 YSLEER. V lost 5 bases, J lost 11 bases, and 7 bases stayed unmatched. There are 14 residues in the CDR3. The CDR3 DNA sequence: TGCGCCAGCAGCTTTACAGGGGGCGTGCCACCCCTCCACTTT. As protein: CASSFTGGVPPLHF.

This rearrangement joins TRBV9 to TRBJ2-3; 9 nucleotides match TRBD2. With 0 bases clipped from V and 1 base from J, the junction kept 3 bases outside the gene matches. CDR1 is SGDLS, CDR2 YYNGEE, per germline. The CDR3 spans 16 residues. The CDR3 bases are TGTGCCAGCAGCGTAGGGAGGACTAGCGGCACAGATACGCAGTATTTT. As protein: CASSVGRTSGTDTQYF.